Listed here are 10 T cell receptor beta chains from one sample, sequenced in a study of blood T cell repertoires in COVID-19. Produced via immunoSEQ multiplex PCR; TCRdb's table is partial and in-frame only. The repertoire holds approximately 65,000 clones, with 70% to 85% as singletons. Material: peripheral blood. All receptors derive from a woman aged 80 or over with active or convalescent COVID-19.

Only a few counts were recorded for this clone. The CDR3 nucleotides read TGTGCCTGGAGTGCGGGACAGGGGGTGAACACTGAAGCTTTCTTT. Translated: CAWSAGQGVNTEAFF. The V gene is TRBV30, the J gene TRBJ1-1, with 11 bases fitting TRBD1. In germline, CDR1 is GTSNPN, CDR2 SVGIG (reference sequence). The CDR3 runs 15 residues. Trimming took 1 base from V and 0 from J; bases not matched to a gene: 1.

The rearrangement joins TRBV14 to TRBJ2-1; 10 nucleotides align to TRBD2. From germline, CDR1 is SGHDN and CDR2 FVKESK. The CDR3 is 17 amino acids. V lost 0 bases to trimming and J lost 6 bases; unmatched junction nucleotides: 8. This CDR3 is CASSQDLGSGGTNEQFF. The CDR3, as DNA: TGTGCCAGCAGCCAAGATCTCGGTAGCGGGGGGACCAATGAGCAGTTCTTC.

This chain connects TRBV27 to TRBJ2-7; possible D gene TRBD1, 6 bases. This CDR3 has 12 amino acids. Germline V gene data show CDR1 as MNHEY and CDR2 as SMNVEV (reference sequence). Deletions cut 5 bases from V and 4 bases from J, with 9 bases between. CDR3 nucleotides: TGTGCCAGCAGTAAAGGGGGATACGAGCAGTACTTC. Amino acid sequence: CASSKGGYEQYF.

V usage is TRBV2 and J usage is TRBJ1-6; unclear D gene. Per germline, CDR1 SNHLY and CDR2 FYNNEI. V lost 6 bases and J 7 bases, leaving 13 bases between the germline ends. This CDR3 has 14 residues. In DNA form, the CDR3 reads TGTGCCAGCAGCGGTGACACCAAAAATTCACCCCTCCACTTT. This encodes CASSGDTKNSPLHF.

A remark on this clone: One junction end disagrees with the germline gene, perhaps due to a read error. This sequence joins TRBV5-3 and TRBJ1-1; no firm D call. TRBV5-3 is identified as an open reading frame with a role that is uncertain. CDR3 length: 9 residues. CDR3 sequence: CARTRALHF. The DNA of the CDR3 is TGTGCCAGAACGAGGGCCCTTCACTTT.

The chain combines TRBV21-1 with TRBJ1-5; the table's D call, TRBD1, has no DNA check behind it. TRBV21-1 is given as a pseudogene. The CDR3 runs to 15 residues. In DNA, the CDR3 is TGTGCCAGCAGCACCGGACAGGTTAGCAATCAGCCCCAGCATTTT. This sequence encodes CASSTGQVSNQPQHF.

This sequence joins TRBV6-5 and TRBJ2-2, with 10 nucleotides matching TRBD1. The ends lost 7 bases at V and 6 bases at J; junction bases unmatched: 5. The CDR3 consists of 14 residues. Germline CDR1 MNHEY, CDR2 SVGAGI. Written as DNA, the CDR3 is TGTGCCAGCACCTGGGGACAGGGGTCCGGGGAGCTGTTTTTT. Translation: CASTWGQGSGELFF.

The chain couples TRBV19 to TRBJ2-1, with TRBD2 as a possible D gene (5 bases). The germline V gene encodes CDR1 LNHDA and CDR2 SQIVND (reference sequence). This CDR3 is 15 amino acids long. V lost 5 bases, J lost 1 base, and 12 bases lay in between. The CDR3 nucleotides read TGTGCCAGTAGTCCCGGACTGCTTTCCTACAATGAGCAGTTCTTC. Translation gives CASSPGLLSYNEQFF.

This chain links TRBV18 with TRBJ1-4; 10 bases line up with TRBD1. V shed 3 bases, J shed 7 bases, and the junction held 8 bases outside the gene matches. Germline V gene lookup returns CDR1 KGHSH and CDR2 LQKENI. This CDR3 region has 16 residues. The CDR3 nucleotides are TGTGCCAGCTCACCTCGGGGACAGGGGATGGGTGAAAAACTGTTTTTT. It codes for CASSPRGQGMGEKLFF.

The gene calls are TRBV14 and TRBJ2-2, with a tentative D call TRBD2 (5 bases). Germline assignment: CDR1 SGHDN and CDR2 FVKESK. The V gene lost 0 bases and the J gene lost 6 bases, with 14 bases spanning the gap. CDR3 length: 16 residues. For the CDR3, the DNA is TGTGCCAGCAGCCAAGATCGAGGGAATGTGGCCGGGGAGCTGTTTTTT. It yields the protein CASSQDRGNVAGELFF.